This TCR beta chain was identified during a study of blood T cell repertoires in COVID-19. About the study: COVID-19 samples from acute and convalescent phases originated in the United States, Italy and Spain. Nucleic acid was either cDNA or gDNA, and it came from T cells, B-cell-depleted T cells, or PBMCs.

Authors' methods: Researchers report that nucleated cell counts were estimated from reference gene primer amplification. Method: immunoSEQ multiplex PCR; TCRdb's copy keeps in-frame clones and lacks some. V, J and clone size derive from that table, while D and trimming were established from the DNA sequence. The sample consists of just under 350,000 clones, roughly 89% of them appearing once. The germline gives CDR1 SGHDT, CDR2 YYEEEE. The CDR3 contains 15 residues. Deletions cut 6 bases from V and 3 bases from J, with 15 bases between. The sample consisted of peripheral blood. The chain is built from TRBV5-6 and TRBJ1-4, with D maybe TRBD1 (6 bases). This clonotype was sampled from a woman between 18 and 30 years old who had recovered from COVID-19. CDR3 in DNA: TGTGCCAGCACCCCCTGGGGGCGGGCTAATGAAAAACTGTTTTTT. Its translation is CASTPWGRANEKLFF.